Listed below are T cell receptor beta chains from one sample, sequenced in a study of response to subunit inactivated influenza vaccine. TCRdb processed the RT-PCR reads anew with MiXCR; each CDR3 protein has one entry. The sample yields hundreds of thousands of distinct CDR3 sequences, around a sixth seen once. The material was PBMCs from blood, obtained approximately 5 days after vaccination. The receptors were gathered from a man between 45 and 60 years old who received an inactivated influenza vaccine. Both conserved end residues are part of each CDR3. D genes are given only for firm matches. Only part of the rows carry a size: once, few, many, or a class if the clone is expanded.

>TRBJ2-5|TRBV5-1|.|once
CASSLKPGREETQYF
TGCGCCAGCAGCTTGAAACCTGGCAGGGAAGAGACCCAGTACTTC
>TRBJ2-3|TRBV6-2/TRBV6-3|.|.
CASSYAGPHPDTQYF
TGTGCCAGCAGTTACGCCGGGCCCCATCCAGATACGCAGTATTTT
>TRBJ2-2|TRBV4-3|TRBD2|.
CASSQLLAGSNTGELFF
TGCGCCAGCAGCCAACTACTAGCGGGGAGTAACACCGGGGAGCTGTTTTTT
>TRBJ1-6|TRBV20-1|.|.
CSARDEDSPLHF
TGCAGTGCTAGAGATGAGGACTCACCCCTCCACTTT
>TRBJ2-3|TRBV6-6|.|.
CASSYGKPDTQYF
TGTGCCAGCAGTTACGGGAAACCAGATACGCAGTATTTT
>TRBJ2-1|TRBV5-1|.|few
CASSYRGAAAYNEQFF
TGCGCCAGCAGCTACCGCGGAGCGGCGGCCTACAATGAGCAGTTCTTC
>TRBJ2-5|TRBV7-2|.|few
CASSLGPGDLETQYF
TGTGCCAGCAGCTTAGGGCCGGGGGACTTGGAGACCCAGTACTTC
>TRBJ2-5|TRBV20-1|.|.
CSAPRTSPRQETQYF
TGCAGTGCCCCAAGGACCTCCCCGCGGCAAGAGACCCAGTACTTC
>TRBJ2-3|TRBV20-1|.|.
CSARSTGRGLTDTQYF
TGCAGTGCTAGATCTACGGGGAGGGGGCTTACAGATACGCAGTATTTT
>TRBJ1-4|TRBV30|.|.
CAWSIGLGNEKLFF
TGTGCCTGGAGCATCGGACTAGGGAATGAAAAACTGTTTTTT
>TRBJ2-7|TRBV7-2|TRBD2|.
CASSLAGGKSYEQYF
TGTGCCAGCAGCTTAGCGGGAGGGAAGTCCTACGAGCAGTACTTC
>TRBJ2-3|TRBV5-6|.|few
CASSSTLGGFTDTQYF
TGTGCCAGCAGCTCAACACTCGGGGGATTCACAGATACGCAGTATTTT
>TRBJ1-1|TRBV6-2/TRBV6-3|.|few
CASSWTRRTEAFF
TGTGCCAGCAGTTGGACAAGAAGAACTGAAGCTTTCTTT
>TRBJ1-2|TRBV20-1|TRBD1|few
CSAMEGQRKYGYTF
TGCAGTGCCATGGAGGGACAGAGAAAGTATGGCTACACCTTC
>TRBJ2-7|TRBV7-2|.|.
CASSLAGGYLSYEQYF
TGTGCCAGCAGCTTAGCGGGAGGTTACCTCTCCTACGAGCAGTACTTC
>TRBJ1-1|TRBV6-2/TRBV6-3|.|.
CASSYTRDTEAFF
TGTGCCAGCAGTTACACCAGGGATACTGAAGCTTTCTTT
>TRBJ1-6|TRBV6-1|.|.
CASQGRASPLHF
TGTGCCAGCCAGGGGAGGGCTTCACCCCTCCACTTT
>TRBJ1-5|TRBV12-3/TRBV12-4|.|.
CASSFTGTRNQPQHF
TGTGCCAGCAGTTTTACAGGGACCCGCAATCAGCCCCAGCATTTT